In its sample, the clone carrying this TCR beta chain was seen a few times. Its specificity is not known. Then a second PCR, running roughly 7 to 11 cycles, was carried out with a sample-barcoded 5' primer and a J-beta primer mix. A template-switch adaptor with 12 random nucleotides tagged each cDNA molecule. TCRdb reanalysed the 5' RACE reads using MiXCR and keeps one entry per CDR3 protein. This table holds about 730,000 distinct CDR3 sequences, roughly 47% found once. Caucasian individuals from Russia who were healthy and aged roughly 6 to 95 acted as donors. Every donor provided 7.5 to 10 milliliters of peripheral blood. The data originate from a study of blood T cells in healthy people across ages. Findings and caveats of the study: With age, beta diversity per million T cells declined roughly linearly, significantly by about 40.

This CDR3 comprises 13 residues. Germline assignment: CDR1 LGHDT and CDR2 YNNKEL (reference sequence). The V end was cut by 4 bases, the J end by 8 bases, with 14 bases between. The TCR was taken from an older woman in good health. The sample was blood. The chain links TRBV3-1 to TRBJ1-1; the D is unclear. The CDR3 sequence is CASSPAVGLEAFF. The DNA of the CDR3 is TGTGCCAGCAGCCCTGCTGTAGGATTGGAAGCTTTCTTT.